Presented here are 19 T cell receptor beta chains from one specimen sequenced in a study of response to subunit inactivated influenza vaccine (dated by TCRdb to about 2018). Library prep was done by RT-PCR. Sequenced using an Illumina HiSeq 2500. TCRdb reran the public reads through fastp at Q25 and MiXCR, keeping productive beta chains. Every CDR3 protein is listed once, alongside the most common genes and DNA of its rows. In all, the sample holds 800,000 to 1,000,000 distinct CDR3 sequences, and 20% to 25% of those were seen once. Clones ranked in the top ten supply roughly a tenth of the sample. The specimen comprised PBMCs from blood, sampled roughly 5 days after vaccination. These receptors all stem from a man between 45 and 60 years old who received an inactivated influenza vaccine. Donor details come from another sample of the same person, matched by shared clones.

This clonotype came up a few times. The chain uses TRBV7-2 and TRBJ1-1; 8 bases line up with TRBD1. V dropped 2 bases and J dropped 8; count of bases not matched to a gene: 4. This CDR3 has 13 amino acids. Germline V gene lookup returns CDR1 SGHTA and CDR2 FQGNSA. The CDR3 here is CASSLWSGGEAFF. The CDR3 DNA follows: TGTGCCAGCAGCTTATGGTCAGGGGGCGAAGCTTTCTTT.

CDR3 loop: CASSRGQYYEQYF. CDR3 DNA: TGTGCCAGCAGCCGGGGACAGTACTACGAGCAGTACTTC. V gene TRBV6-1 combines with J gene TRBJ2-7, with 7 positions matching TRBD1. Germline V gene lookup returns CDR1 MNHNS and CDR2 SASEGT. J lost 3 bases, V lost 6 bases, and 5 bases had no gene match. The CDR3 spans 13 residues.

The V gene is TRBV28, the J gene TRBJ2-5; 8 bases fit TRBD2. J lost 5 bases, V lost 4 bases, and 9 bases had no gene match. Looked up from germline, CDR1 is MDHEN and CDR2 is SYDVKM. This CDR3 region has 15 residues. The CDR3 region has the DNA TGTGCCAGCAGTTCCGAGCGGGAGTTAGGGGAGACCCAGTACTTC. Translating it yields CASSSERELGETQYF.

V gene TRBV27 combines with J gene TRBJ2-1; D is undetermined. The V end lost 7 bases, the J end lost 5 bases, and 12 bases lay between the germline ends. The CDR3 totals 13 residues. Germline V gene data show CDR1 as MNHEY and CDR2 as SMNVEV (reference sequence). The CDR3 spells CASKPTENNEQFF. The CDR3 region has the DNA TGTGCCAGCAAACCGACGGAGAACAATGAGCAGTTCTTC.

The chain couples TRBV6-2 or TRBV6-3 to TRBJ2-5; D might be TRBD2 (6 bases). CDR1 MNHEY and CDR2 SVGEGT come from the germline V gene. CDR3 length: 16 amino acids. V shed 6 bases and J shed 2 bases, with 19 bases lying between them. The DNA for the CDR3 is TGTGCCAGCAGAACCCCCCGGGACTGGGGACAAGAGACCCAGTACTTC. Its protein is CASRTPRDWGQETQYF.

The chain carries TRBV20-1 and TRBJ2-5, with 10 bases lining up with TRBD2. The CDR3 extends over 16 amino acids. Germline CDR1 reads DFQATT; CDR2 reads SNEGSKA (reference sequence). V lost 5 bases to trimming and J lost 6 bases; unmatched junction nucleotides: 15. CDR3 DNA sequence: TGCAGTGCTCCTGACCCTAGCGGGAGTTCTCAACAGACCCAGTACTTC. Protein sequence: CSAPDPSGSSQQTQYF.

This clonotype showed up many times. This rearrangement joins TRBV28 to TRBJ2-1; D may be TRBD2 (6 bases). CDR1 is MDHEN and CDR2 is SYDVKM in the germline V gene. The CDR3 covers 14 residues. Trimming shortened V by 6 bases and J by 5 bases, and 14 bases separated the two germline ends. CDR3 protein: CASSPGTGHNEQFF. The CDR3 region has the DNA TGTGCCAGCAGCCCCGGGACTGGTCACAATGAGCAGTTCTTC.

This sequence joins TRBV7-9 and TRBJ1-2, with 7 bases fitting TRBD1. V gave up 4 bases and J gave up 3 bases; unmatched junction bases: 8. This CDR3 has 15 residues. Germline CDR1 is SEHNR and CDR2 is FQNEAQ (reference sequence). DNA for the CDR3: TGTGCCAGCAGCTCCACCGACAGGGACTACTATGGCTACACCTTC. This codes for CASSSTDRDYYGYTF.

J is TRBJ2-3 and V is TRBV6-2 or TRBV6-3; 13 bases map to TRBD2. Trimming cost V 2 bases and J 5 bases; bases outside gene matches: 7. The CDR3 totals 17 residues. Looked up from germline, CDR1 is MNHEY and CDR2 is SVGEGT. The CDR3 DNA reads TGTGCCAGCAGTTACCACGGACTAGCGGGAGTTGAAGATACGCAGTATTTT. Translated: CASSYHGLAGVEDTQYF.

At least ten counts were recorded for this clonotype. The chain recombines TRBV12-3 or TRBV12-4 with TRBJ1-5, with a weak D call TRBD1 (5 bases). The ends were cut back, 3 bases at V and 7 bases at J, with 13 bases in the middle. The CDR3 is made up of 14 amino acids. As DNA, the CDR3 is TGTGCCAGCAGTTTTTCCGGGGGAGGCCAGCCCCAGCATTTT. As protein: CASSFSGGGQPQHF.

The chain joins TRBV4-3 to TRBJ2-3; TRBD2 is a possible D gene (7 bases). This CDR3 is 17 amino acids long. Looked up from germline, CDR1 is LGHNA and CDR2 is YSLEER. Trimming left V 4 bases short and J 2 bases short, with 19 bases between. The CDR3 is CASSPSAGAPFTDTQYF. The CDR3 bases are TGCGCCAGCAGCCCAAGCGCGGGGGCTCCCTTCACAGATACGCAGTATTTT.

CDR3 sequence: CASSLGSGEADTQYF. The CDR3 bases are TGCGCCAGCAGCTTGGGAAGCGGGGAGGCAGATACGCAGTATTTT. The chain recombines TRBV5-1 with TRBJ2-3; 7 positions agree with TRBD2. Germline CDR1 SGHRS, CDR2 YFSETQ. The CDR3 loop spans 15 amino acids. Losses at the gene ends were 0 bases for V and 4 bases for J; bases not matched to a gene: 5.

This clonotype has a count of ten or more. The chain employs TRBV4-3 and TRBJ1-6; 8 positions agree with TRBD1. The CDR3 totals 15 residues. V was clipped by 4 bases and J by 5 bases; unmatched bases: 4. Germline lookup yields CDR1 LGHNA and CDR2 YSLEER. The CDR3 DNA is TGCGCCAGCAGCCCGGCGGACAGGGATAATTCACCCCTCCACTTT. Translating gives CASSPADRDNSPLHF.

This clonotype has more than one count but fewer than ten. The chain has TRBV7-2 and TRBJ2-5; 7 bases are a match to TRBD1. Germline V lookup: CDR1 SGHTA, CDR2 FQGNSA. V shed 5 bases, J shed 5 bases, and the junction held 8 bases outside the gene matches. This CDR3 is 14 amino acids long. As DNA, the CDR3 is TGTGCCAGCAGCCTTCAAGGGGGCGCGGAGACCCAGTACTTC. The encoded protein is CASSLQGGAETQYF. The full variable domain, rest sourced from reference TRBV7-2 and TRBJ2-5, is GAGVSQSPSNKVTEKGKDVELRCDPISGHTALYWYRQSLGQGLEFLIYFQGNSAPDKSGLPSDRFSAERTGGSVSTLTIQRTQQEDSAVYLCASSLQGGAETQYFGPGTRLLVL.

This clonotype came up a few times. The gene calls are TRBV6-1 and TRBJ2-1; 9 nucleotides match TRBD1. V shed 6 bases, J shed 3 bases, and the junction held 6 bases outside the gene matches. This CDR3 is built from 15 residues. Germline V gene lookup returns CDR1 MNHNS and CDR2 SASEGT. CDR3 loop: CASRSGQGHYNEQFF. In DNA form, the CDR3 reads TGTGCCAGCAGAAGCGGACAGGGGCACTACAATGAGCAGTTCTTC.

There are a few counts of this clonotype. The rearrangement joins TRBV5-1 to TRBJ1-1, with D perhaps TRBD1 (5 bases). In germline, CDR1 is SGHRS, CDR2 YFSETQ. The CDR3 runs 16 residues. Trimming took off 2 bases at V and 1 base at J, with 15 bases between the two ends. Written as DNA, the CDR3 is TGCGCCAGCAGCTTCGGCCCCGCGGGGCAGAACACTGAAGCTTTCTTT. As protein: CASSFGPAGQNTEAFF.

This clonotype was detected ten times or more. V gene TRBV12-3 or TRBV12-4 combines with J gene TRBJ2-1; 12 nucleotides align to TRBD1. The V and J ends lost 2 bases and 10 bases, in that order; junction bases with no gene match: 3. CDR3 length: 14 amino acids. CDR3 sequence: CASSLRDRGREQFF. For the CDR3, the DNA is TGTGCCAGCAGTTTAAGGGACAGGGGGCGCGAGCAGTTCTTC.

This clonotype was seen only a few times. V is TRBV6-5 and J is TRBJ1-2; perhaps TRBD1 as D (6 bases). There are 15 residues in the CDR3. CDR1 and CDR2 (germline): MNHEY, SVGAGI. V dropped 4 bases and J dropped 2 bases, with 14 bases sitting between them. CDR3: CASSSLQGPNYGYTF. The CDR3 DNA is TGTGCCAGCAGTTCCCTACAGGGTCCAAACTATGGCTACACCTTC.

This clonotype was picked up a small number of times. The rearrangement links TRBV20-1 to TRBJ2-5; unclear D gene. V was clipped by 0 bases and J by 5 bases, with 10 bases between them. This CDR3 contains 13 residues. Germline CDR1 and CDR2: DFQATT and SNEGSKA (reference sequence). CDR3 nucleotides: TGCAGTGCTAGAGACAAGGCCCCTGAGACCCAGTACTTC. Its protein product is CSARDKAPETQYF.